This T cell receptor (beta chain) was recovered during a study of cytomegalovirus exposure and HLA in healthy donors (dated by TCRdb to 2016 to 2017). Study-level background: In an earlier analysis of roughly 500 of the donors, less than 350 Gb of sequence data and 90 million to 120 million unique TCR beta sequences from 180 million or so T cells were reported. An early release covering around 630 HLA-typed donors comprised 250 to 350 gigabases of sequencing data and approximately 80 million unique TCR sequences. Of the roughly 400 genotyped donors, about 80% fell in the genetic ancestry cluster associated with self-reported Caucasian donors. The aim of the study was to test whether cataloging public T cell receptors could identify signatures of past pathogen exposure. The study used immunosequencing to profile the T cell repertoires of approximately 650 subjects and linked those repertoires to cytomegalovirus serostatus. In addition to the first cohort of roughly 670 subjects, a separate validation cohort of 120 different subjects was used. High-throughput TCR immunosequencing, statistical association of individual TCRs with disease status, and machine learning were combined to predict cytomegalovirus infection status. In a later analysis, previously published TCR beta repertoires from 600 to 850 donors were re-analyzed and high-resolution HLA genotyping was added so that TCR occurrence patterns could be studied. Rather than using new phenotypic data, the later analysis identified candidate immune exposures from TCR beta sequences and from how often those sequences occurred across donors. An earlier analysis of a few hundred of the donors applied high-throughput TCR beta sequencing to assess whether each TCR beta V gene segment acted as functional or pseudogenic. Donor age, sex, ethnicity and CMV serostatus were compiled together with the repertoire data. In a later genetic analysis, genome-wide SNP genotypes for about 60% of the 666 donors were used, and that subset was treated as a discovery cohort. Every repertoire in the discovery cohort had been generated on one and the same sequencing platform. Both class I and class II loci were covered by HLA typing, at four-digit resolution. Typing coverage differed by locus: A, B, C, DRB1 and DQB1 were typed in about 620-630 donors, DQA1 in around 500, DPA1 in approximately 610, and DPB1 in just under 490. Several DR-DQ haplotypes were handled as single units for association and clustering because linkage in the cohort was strong. Among a few hundred genotyped donors of the cohort, an average of 235,054 unique TCR beta nucleotide sequences were sequenced per donor, roughly 18% of them non-productive.

Points the paper makes about the study in general: Some IMGT-functional V segments, including TRBV6-2 and TRBV6-3, could not be distinguished by the 87-base-pair reads and were therefore excluded. The authors suggested that the approach could potentially be extended to other disease states and immunological phenotypes. In a later genetic analysis, a missense DCLRE1C variant was associated with V-gene and J-gene trimming of TCR beta chains, and the association was replicated in an independent cohort. In a later analysis, most CMV-associated TCR beta chains were found to appear HLA-restricted, with HLA associations seemingly driven largely by CMV exposure. Because HLA typing was unavailable for some donors at each locus, only the typed subset was used in association tests. The sequencing pipeline was judged likely to have produced a cluster of highly shared sequence variants as a technical artifact. In an earlier analysis of about 550 of the donors, most TCR beta V segments were observed in productive rearrangements about 87% or about 30% of the time, broadly matching IMGT annotations. In a later analysis, the rate of TCR association differed among HLA loci, with DRB1 alleles having the most associated TCRs and HLA-C alleles having the fewest. According to a later analysis, parvovirus B19, influenza, CMV and Epstein-Barr virus appeared linked to several top co-occurrence clusters. Strong co-occurrence of HLA alleles, especially DR and DQ, made assigning TCR associations to individual alleles difficult. In a later analysis, HLA-associated TCR beta chains showed more clonal expansion and lower generation probabilities than non-associated chains that were equally common. Presence/absence analyses assumed roughly uniform sequencing depth across donors, an assumption that may not hold. Linkage disequilibrium might explain the correlated functional status among segregating V segments, but an unknown experimental factor could not be excluded. Specific HLA alleles were associated with over 15,000 TCR beta sequences at a false discovery rate of 0.05 in a later analysis. Immune exposure information for the cohort was limited to CMV serostatus. The study listed 150 to 200 TCR beta chains as associated with cytomegalovirus. A further reported finding was that TCR beta sequences accurately predicted the HLA-A and HLA-B alleles for most subjects in the first cohort. Compared with the approximately 710-donor mean, donors in an Asian-associated ancestry cluster had fewer N-insertions in productive TCRs, according to a later genetic analysis. While some public TCRs were present in many individuals, most TCR sequences turned up only very rarely across donors. The cohort was sequenced for TCR beta chains only, and without alpha or paired-chain data the features that could be detected were limited. In both the original and validation cohorts, the classifier was reported to diagnose cytomegalovirus status with high specificity and sensitivity. Some 15 rarely observed V segments, including chromosome 9 orphons, were excluded from the earlier analysis of approximately 600 of the donors because counts were too low. In vitro tests confirmed that a few of the cytomegalovirus-associated TCR beta chains recognize cytomegalovirus antigens.

The junction shows trimming of 1 base on V and 2 bases on J, and the gene matches do not reach 2 bases of it. Taken from the germline V gene, the CDR1 and CDR2 loops are MNHEY and SVGAGI. From the cysteine up to the phenylalanine, the CDR3 has a length of 15 residues. CDR3 DNA only is kept here, 45 bases in frame from base 1. A note on this clone: Its binding antigen is unknown. Per-base qualities were not stored, and no clone one base away is much larger.

Library preparation employed the immunoSEQ multiplex PCR assay. For the multiplex PCR, a mixture combining 60 forward primers for TCR Vbeta segments and 13 reverse primers for TCR Jbeta segments was used. The CDR3 region of rearranged TCR beta genes was amplified from genomic DNA with a multiplex PCR assay. Amplified TCR beta libraries were sequenced as 87-base-pair reads on the Illumina HiSeq System. Concerning the study's data processing: Across the 666 repertoires, a later analysis counted 78 million or so unique TCR beta chains, approximately 10 million of which were shared by at least two donors. Raw reads were error-corrected and collapsed into unique sequences with a nearest-neighbor algorithm that merged closely related sequences to remove PCR and sequencing errors. V, D and J gene segments were assigned by aligning CDR3 sequences to IMGT reference sequences. For a sequence to be retained, at least a six-nucleotide match to both a V gene segment and a J gene segment was required. Rearrangements were called productive when the CDR3 lacked stop codons and stayed in frame with V and J; all others were non-productive. CDR3 was defined by IMGT convention, running from the second conserved V-encoded cysteine to the conserved J-encoded phenylalanine. In an earlier analysis of 500 to 650 of the donors, sequences lacking an unambiguous match to a single V gene segment were excluded. An earlier analysis of under 750 of the donors called V segments functional above 56.7% productive rearrangements and segregating when the between-donor standard deviation exceeded 5%. A statistical classification framework was developed to diagnose cytomegalovirus status using the catalog of TCR beta chain sequences. V and J gene assignment, in a later analysis, came from comparing TCR nucleotide sequences with IMGT/GENE-DB human TR gene sequences. In a later analysis, CDR3 sequences and most-parsimonious VDJ recombination scenarios were assigned using the TCRdist pipeline. A later analysis defined each TCR beta chain by its CDR3 amino acid sequence plus V-gene family, and excluded reads lacking a unique V-gene family. As a way to deal with suspected cross-contamination and a sequencing artifact, a later analysis dropped over 550 nucleotide sequences that were highly shared and had low generation probability. In a later analysis, a clonal expansion index for each public chain was calculated from normalized within-repertoire ranks of inferred template counts. A later analysis computed generation probabilities with a VDJ recombination model fitted to out-of-frame rearrangements, and checked the results against IGoR. In a later analysis, hypergeometric tests were used to score TCR-TCR, TCR-HLA and TCR-CMV co-occurrence, with a repertoire-size bias correction applied to TCR pairs. To estimate false discovery rates, a later analysis permuted the HLA or CMV assignments 20 times. A later analysis grouped co-occurring TCRs with DBSCAN, adding TCRdist sequence similarity when clustering within HLA-allele-positive subsets. Repertoires with fewer than 30,000 or more than 120,000 public chains, plus five repertoires with anomalous nucleotide sharing, were excluded from co-occurrence clustering. TCRdb stores this immuneACCESS table with in-frame sequences only. Part of the clones is absent; in the studies checked, under half of the shortfall reflects unresolved V genes, and no reason is known for the rest. The D gene and trimming were derived from the DNA, and the V and J assignments and clone size from that table. The sample table shows about 160,000 clones, and 60% to 75% are seen once. Together, the top ten hold under 3% of the sample.

In total, 600 or so healthy bone marrow donors made up the cohort. Cohort members were all nominally healthy when sampled, although unrecorded immune exposures were likely present. The donor was CMV seropositive and belonged to the group of over 250 seropositive cohort members. A peripheral blood sample was collected from each donor, and TCR beta sequencing was performed on peripheral blood mononuclear cells. The Qiagen DNeasy Blood Extraction Kit was used to extract genomic DNA from the blood cell samples. The specimen was PBMCs. The chain employs TRBV6-5 and TRBJ2-7, and TRBD2 matches 10 of the central bases. The clonotype originates from a woman aged 45 to 65 in good health and CMV-seropositive. The CDR3 amino acid sequence is: CASSYFSGGTYEQYF. The sequenced DNA: TGTGCCAGCAGTTACTTTAGCGGGGGGACCTACGAGCAGTACTTC.